Listed below are T cell receptor beta chains from one sample, sequenced in a study of T cell repertoires in cytomegalovirus infection. One entry per CDR3 protein results from TCRdb running MiXCR on the reads. Of approximately 170,000 distinct CDR3 sequences in the sample, around 15% are singletons; the top ten hold over 25%. Source material: PBMCs. The receptors were sampled from a human donor in good health (CMV status not recorded). Some clones in this sample may be carry-over from other donors' samples. CDR3s include the opening cysteine and the closing phenylalanine or tryptophan. A D gene is named only where the DNA matches it firmly. Expanded clones are given a class, and other clones once, few, many or no size at all.

clone_size: many
j_call: TRBJ2-7
d_call: TRBD2
v_call: TRBV28
cdr3_nt: TGTGCCAGCAGTTTAGGCGGGAGGGCCGTGGACGAGCAGTACTTC
cdr3_aa: CASSLGGRAVDEQYF

clone_size: many
j_call: TRBJ2-1
d_call: TRBD2
v_call: TRBV7-8
cdr3_nt: TGTGCCAGCAGCTTAAAGTCTAGCGGGAGGATCGATGAGCAGTTCTTC
cdr3_aa: CASSLKSSGRIDEQFF

clone_size: .
j_call: TRBJ1-1
d_call: .
v_call: TRBV28
cdr3_nt: TGTGCCAGCAGTTTGTATAACATGAACACTGAAGCTTTCTTT
cdr3_aa: CASSLYNMNTEAFF

clone_size: few
j_call: TRBJ1-2
d_call: .
v_call: TRBV5-1
cdr3_nt: TGCGCCAGCAGCTTGGACCTGGGGATTAACAACTATGGCTACACCTTC
cdr3_aa: CASSLDLGINNYGYTF

clone_size: few
j_call: TRBJ2-7
d_call: TRBD2
v_call: TRBV9
cdr3_nt: TGTGCCAGCAGCCTTGGTGGGGGGGGAACCGACGACGAGCAGTACTTC
cdr3_aa: CASSLGGGGTDDEQYF

clone_size: .
j_call: TRBJ2-3
d_call: TRBD2
v_call: TRBV10-3
cdr3_nt: TGTGCCATCAGGGGAGGTAGCGGGAGTGAGAGCACAGATACGCAGTATTTT
cdr3_aa: CAIRGGSGSESTDTQYF

clone_size: .
j_call: TRBJ1-1
d_call: .
v_call: TRBV11-2
cdr3_nt: TGTGCCAGCAGCCCTCCCCAGAGGGTCCCAGAAGCTTTCTTT
cdr3_aa: CASSPPQRVPEAFF

clone_size: many
j_call: TRBJ1-1
d_call: .
v_call: TRBV7-8
cdr3_nt: TGTGCCAGCAGCTTAGCTAGGGGAACTGAAGCTTTCTTT
cdr3_aa: CASSLARGTEAFF

clone_size: .
j_call: TRBJ2-1
d_call: TRBD1
v_call: TRBV5-6
cdr3_nt: TGTGCCAGCACCTTTAGGACAGGGGTTTCCTACAATGAGCAGTTCTTC
cdr3_aa: CASTFRTGVSYNEQFF

clone_size: many
j_call: TRBJ2-2
d_call: TRBD2
v_call: TRBV11-2
cdr3_nt: TGTGCCAGCAGCACACACTACGAGACGGGAGCGGGAGTCCCCGGGGAGCTGTTTTTT
cdr3_aa: CASSTHYETGAGVPGELFF

clone_size: many
j_call: TRBJ2-4
d_call: .
v_call: TRBV28
cdr3_nt: TGTGCCAGCACGCGTCCGGAGACCAAAAACATTCAGTACTTC
cdr3_aa: CASTRPETKNIQYF

clone_size: few
j_call: TRBJ2-7
d_call: .
v_call: TRBV6-2/TRBV6-3
cdr3_nt: TGTGCCAGCAGTTACTTATCGGGGGCCTCCTACGAGCAGTACTTC
cdr3_aa: CASSYLSGASYEQYF

clone_size: .
j_call: TRBJ1-1
d_call: .
v_call: TRBV29-1
cdr3_nt: TGCAGCACCTACCACCCTTTGGGGGGATTTGGGACTGAAGCTTTCTTT
cdr3_aa: CSTYHPLGGFGTEAFF

clone_size: once
j_call: TRBJ2-1
d_call: TRBD1
v_call: TRBV24-1
cdr3_nt: TGTGCCAACAGTGACCCCGTCAGGGGGCTCGACAATGAGCAGTTCTTC
cdr3_aa: CANSDPVRGLDNEQFF

clone_size: many
j_call: TRBJ2-1
d_call: .
v_call: TRBV7-2
cdr3_nt: TGTGCCAGCAGCTTAGCGGTGCGGGTCTACAATGAGCAGTTCTTC
cdr3_aa: CASSLAVRVYNEQFF

clone_size: many
j_call: TRBJ1-5
d_call: .
v_call: TRBV7-2
cdr3_nt: TGTGCCAGCAGCTTGGGTGTGGGGGGAGACCAGCCCCAGCATTTT
cdr3_aa: CASSLGVGGDQPQHF

clone_size: many
j_call: TRBJ2-3
d_call: .
v_call: TRBV6-2/TRBV6-3
cdr3_nt: TGTGCCAGCAGCCCCCCCGAGGATACGCAGTATTTT
cdr3_aa: CASSPPEDTQYF

clone_size: many
j_call: TRBJ1-1
d_call: .
v_call: TRBV25-1
cdr3_nt: TGTGCCAGCAGTGAATCCCCCGCTGAAGCTTTCTTT
cdr3_aa: CASSESPAEAFF

clone_size: .
j_call: TRBJ1-5
d_call: .
v_call: TRBV2
cdr3_nt: TGTGCCAGCACCCTATATAGCAATCAGCCCCAGCATTTT
cdr3_aa: CASTLYSNQPQHF

clone_size: .
j_call: TRBJ1-1
d_call: TRBD1
v_call: TRBV29-1
cdr3_nt: TGCAGCGTCGGGGACAGGAACACTGAAGCTTTCTTT
cdr3_aa: CSVGDRNTEAFF

clone_size: many
j_call: TRBJ2-5
d_call: TRBD2
v_call: TRBV11-2
cdr3_nt: TGTGCCAGCAAAACAGGGGGAGCGGGAGGGTCGGAGACCCAGTACTTC
cdr3_aa: CASKTGGAGGSETQYF

clone_size: .
j_call: TRBJ2-1
d_call: TRBD2
v_call: TRBV20-1
cdr3_nt: TGCAGTGCTCCTATTCCTAGACTAGCGTCTTACAATGAGCAGTTCTTC
cdr3_aa: CSAPIPRLASYNEQFF

clone_size: many
j_call: TRBJ1-2
d_call: .
v_call: TRBV6-1
cdr3_nt: TGTGCCAGCAGTGTCGGGCAGGGACGAAGAGCTAACTATGGCTACACCTTC
cdr3_aa: CASSVGQGRRANYGYTF

clone_size: many
j_call: TRBJ2-2
d_call: .
v_call: TRBV28
cdr3_nt: TGTGCCAGCAGTTTTGGCGGAACCGGGGAGCTGTTTTTT
cdr3_aa: CASSFGGTGELFF

clone_size: many
j_call: TRBJ2-2
d_call: .
v_call: TRBV7-3
cdr3_nt: TGTGCCAGCAGCTTAAAGGGCACCGGGGAGCTGTTTTTT
cdr3_aa: CASSLKGTGELFF

clone_size: many
j_call: TRBJ2-2
d_call: TRBD2
v_call: TRBV7-2
cdr3_nt: TGTGCCAGCAGCTTAACGTCTGGACTAGCGGGAGGCGGGCTGTTTTTT
cdr3_aa: CASSLTSGLAGGGLFF

clone_size: .
j_call: TRBJ2-1
d_call: TRBD2
v_call: TRBV11-3
cdr3_nt: TGTGCCAGCAGCACGCTAGCGGGGACAGAGCAGTTCTTC
cdr3_aa: CASSTLAGTEQFF

clone_size: few
j_call: TRBJ1-5
d_call: .
v_call: TRBV20-1
cdr3_nt: TGCAGTGCTAGAGAGGGCCTAGGCTGGGATCAGCCCCAGCATTTT
cdr3_aa: CSAREGLGWDQPQHF

clone_size: many
j_call: TRBJ2-1
d_call: .
v_call: TRBV9
cdr3_nt: TGTGCCAGCAGCGTAGATCTGCCGGGACCGATCGGTGAGCAGTTCTTC
cdr3_aa: CASSVDLPGPIGEQFF

clone_size: .
j_call: TRBJ2-1
d_call: TRBD2
v_call: TRBV20-1
cdr3_nt: TGCAGTGCTACCCGGGTAGCGGGGGGTGAGCAGTTCTTC
cdr3_aa: CSATRVAGGEQFF

clone_size: .
j_call: TRBJ2-1
d_call: .
v_call: TRBV5-1
cdr3_nt: TGCGCCAGCAGCTTGCGGTCAAAACAGTTCTTC
cdr3_aa: CASSLRSKQFF

clone_size: few
j_call: TRBJ1-1
d_call: .
v_call: TRBV7-3
cdr3_nt: TGTGCCAGCAGCTTAACCAGAGAGAACACTGAAGCTTTCTTT
cdr3_aa: CASSLTRENTEAFF

clone_size: once
j_call: TRBJ1-1
d_call: TRBD1
v_call: TRBV12-3/TRBV12-4
cdr3_nt: TGTGCCAGCAGTCACCGACAGGGGGCTAGGAACACTGAAGCTTTCTTT
cdr3_aa: CASSHRQGARNTEAFF

clone_size: many
j_call: TRBJ1-1
d_call: .
v_call: TRBV7-2
cdr3_nt: TGTGCCAGCAGCTTAAGGGCAGGAGTGAACACTGAAGCTTTCTTT
cdr3_aa: CASSLRAGVNTEAFF

clone_size: few
j_call: TRBJ2-7
d_call: .
v_call: TRBV29-1
cdr3_nt: TGCAGCGTGGGACCCCTATTCGGTTACGAGCAGTACTTC
cdr3_aa: CSVGPLFGYEQYF

clone_size: .
j_call: TRBJ1-5
d_call: .
v_call: TRBV28
cdr3_nt: TGTGCCAGCAGTTTAGAAGTTGGACTCAATAGCAATCAGCCCCAGCCTTTT
cdr3_aa: CASSLEVGLNSNQPQPF

clone_size: many
j_call: TRBJ1-2
d_call: .
v_call: TRBV6-2/TRBV6-3
cdr3_nt: TGTGCCAGCAGATCAGGAGGAATGGGCTATGGCTACACCTTC
cdr3_aa: CASRSGGMGYGYTF

clone_size: .
j_call: TRBJ2-7
d_call: .
v_call: TRBV29-1
cdr3_nt: TGCAGCGTGACCGGTAGACAGGCGGTCTACGAGCAGTACTTC
cdr3_aa: CSVTGRQAVYEQYF

clone_size: many
j_call: TRBJ1-3
d_call: TRBD1
v_call: TRBV5-6
cdr3_nt: TGTGCCAGCAGCCCGGGGACAGCTGGAAACACCATATATTTT
cdr3_aa: CASSPGTAGNTIYF

clone_size: many
j_call: TRBJ1-3
d_call: TRBD1
v_call: TRBV7-8
cdr3_nt: TGTGCCAGCAGCTTAGGCCGGGACAGATCCTCTGGAAACACCATATATTTT
cdr3_aa: CASSLGRDRSSGNTIYF

clone_size: .
j_call: TRBJ2-7
d_call: TRBD1
v_call: TRBV7-3
cdr3_nt: TGTGCCAGCAGCCCCACAGGGGGGCCCTACGAGCAGTACTTC
cdr3_aa: CASSPTGGPYEQYF

clone_size: many
j_call: TRBJ1-5
d_call: .
v_call: TRBV7-6
cdr3_nt: TGTGCCAGCAGCCCCGGGTCGGGAAGCAATCAGCCCCAGCATTTT
cdr3_aa: CASSPGSGSNQPQHF

clone_size: many
j_call: TRBJ2-6
d_call: TRBD1
v_call: TRBV7-9
cdr3_nt: TGTGCCAGCAGCTTTCAGGGGGCTTCTGGGGCCAACGTCCTGACTTTC
cdr3_aa: CASSFQGASGANVLTF

clone_size: few
j_call: TRBJ2-7
d_call: .
v_call: TRBV20-1
cdr3_nt: TGCAGTGCTGGCTCAGGGAACTCCTACGAGCAGTACTTC
cdr3_aa: CSAGSGNSYEQYF

clone_size: .
j_call: TRBJ1-4
d_call: .
v_call: TRBV20-1
cdr3_nt: TGCAGTGCTAGCCCCTTCACCCGTGCAACTAATGAAAAACTGTTTTTT
cdr3_aa: CSASPFTRATNEKLFF

clone_size: many
j_call: TRBJ1-5
d_call: TRBD1
v_call: TRBV12-3/TRBV12-4
cdr3_nt: TGTGCCAGCAGCTCTCCCCAGGGGGTGTCGTCCGGTCAGCCCCAGCATTTT
cdr3_aa: CASSSPQGVSSGQPQHF

clone_size: many
j_call: TRBJ1-1
d_call: .
v_call: TRBV20-1
cdr3_nt: TGCAGTGCTCGCTCCCCCCCTCAGAGCGGTGGGACTGAAGCTTTCTTT
cdr3_aa: CSARSPPQSGGTEAFF

clone_size: few
j_call: TRBJ2-1
d_call: .
v_call: TRBV7-2
cdr3_nt: TGTGCCAGCAGCGCCGGCAGGGTACACAATGAGCAGTTCTTC
cdr3_aa: CASSAGRVHNEQFF

clone_size: few
j_call: TRBJ2-3
d_call: .
v_call: TRBV24-1
cdr3_nt: TGTGCCACCAGTGATTCCGGACAGACAGATACGCAGTATTTT
cdr3_aa: CATSDSGQTDTQYF

clone_size: few
j_call: TRBJ2-7
d_call: .
v_call: TRBV6-5
cdr3_nt: TGTGCCAGCAGTTACTCGCGGGACAGCTCCTACGAGCAGTACTTC
cdr3_aa: CASSYSRDSSYEQYF

clone_size: many
j_call: TRBJ2-1
d_call: TRBD2
v_call: TRBV4-3
cdr3_nt: TGCGCCAGCAGCCAAGATCTGGGACTAATGAGCTCCTACAATGAGCAGTTCTTC
cdr3_aa: CASSQDLGLMSSYNEQFF

clone_size: .
j_call: TRBJ1-1
d_call: TRBD1
v_call: TRBV19
cdr3_nt: TGTGCCAGTAGTCCGCCGGGGGACAGGACACAGCGTGACGCTTTCTTT
cdr3_aa: CASSPPGDRTQRDAFF

clone_size: many
j_call: TRBJ2-1
d_call: .
v_call: TRBV7-8
cdr3_nt: TGTGCCAGCAGCTTAGTCCTAGGGCCAGGGGAAAGGGGTGAGCAGTTCTTC
cdr3_aa: CASSLVLGPGERGEQFF